The source of this T cell receptor (beta chain) is a study of radiotherapy plus CTLA-4 blockade in lung cancer. The wider study: Of all patients, approximately 20% responded objectively and approximately 29% showed disease control.

Using immunoSEQ multiplex PCR, the repertoire was profiled, and TCRdb retains in-frame clones only, with some absent. The sample lists fewer than 65,000 clones; about four fifths were seen once. It was focal radiation plus CTLA-4 blockade with ipilimumab that patients with chemo-refractory metastatic non-small-cell lung cancer received. A remark on this clone: Its antigen remains unknown.

Notes on the study in general: Expansion of tumor-derived TCR clones was observed in blood after radiotherapy plus ipilimumab. Per reports, early blood T cell clone dynamics, plus interferon-beta, forecast response most strongly.

The CDR3 has 13 amino acids. Germline V gene sequence: CDR1 MGHRA, CDR2 YSYEKL. V was shortened by 1 base and J by 3 bases, with 7 bases between the two germline ends. The chain uses TRBV4-1 and TRBJ2-7, with D uncertain. The sequence came from a human donor with non-small cell lung cancer who had a complete response to radiotherapy plus ipilimumab. The sample in question was peripheral blood, obtained from a patient treated with radiotherapy plus ipilimumab. This CDR3 reads CASSQGAYYEQYF. CDR3 coding DNA: TGCGCCAGCAGCCAAGGGGCGTACTACGAGCAGTACTTC.